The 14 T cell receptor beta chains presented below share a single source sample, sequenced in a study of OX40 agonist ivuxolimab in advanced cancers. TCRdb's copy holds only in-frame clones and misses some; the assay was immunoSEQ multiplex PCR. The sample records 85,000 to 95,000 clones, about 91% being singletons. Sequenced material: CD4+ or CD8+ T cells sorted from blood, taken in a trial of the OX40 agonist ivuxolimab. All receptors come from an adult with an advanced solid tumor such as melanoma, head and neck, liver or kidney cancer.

The chain's CDR3 is CASSLSRGRVTEAFF. DNA for the CDR3: TGTGCCAGCAGCTTGTCCAGGGGGCGAGTCACTGAAGCTTTCTTT. V is TRBV7-2 and J is TRBJ1-1, with 8 bases lining up with TRBD1. Per germline, CDR1 SGHTA and CDR2 FQGNSA. The CDR3 loop spans 15 amino acids. J was trimmed by 4 bases and V by 3 bases; bases with no gene match: 7. Full variable domain (outside the CDR3, taken from reference TRBV7-2 and TRBJ1-1): GAGVSQSPSNKVTEKGKDVELRCDPISGHTALYWYRQSLGQGLEFLIYFQGNSAPDKSGLPSDRFSAERTGGSVSTLTIQRTQQEDSAVYLCASSLSRGRVTEAFFGQGTRLTVV.

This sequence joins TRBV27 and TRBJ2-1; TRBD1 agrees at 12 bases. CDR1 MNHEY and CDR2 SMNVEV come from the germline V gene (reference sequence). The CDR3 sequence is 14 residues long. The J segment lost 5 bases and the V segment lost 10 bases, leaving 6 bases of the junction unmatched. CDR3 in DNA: TGTGCCACCTCGGGACAGGGGGCAAACAATGAGCAGTTCTTC. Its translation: CATSGQGANNEQFF.

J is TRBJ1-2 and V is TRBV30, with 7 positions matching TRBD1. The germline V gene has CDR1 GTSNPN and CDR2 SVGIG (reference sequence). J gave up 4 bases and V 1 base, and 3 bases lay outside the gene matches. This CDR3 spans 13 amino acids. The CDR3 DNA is TGTGCCTGGAGTGAGACAGGGCGCTATGGCTACACCTTC. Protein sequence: CAWSETGRYGYTF.

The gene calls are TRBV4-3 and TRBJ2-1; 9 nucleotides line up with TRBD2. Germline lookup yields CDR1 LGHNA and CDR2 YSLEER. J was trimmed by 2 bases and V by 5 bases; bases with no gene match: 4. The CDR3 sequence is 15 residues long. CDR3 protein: CASSSSGGTYNEQFF. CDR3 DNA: TGCGCCAGCAGCTCGAGCGGGGGGACCTACAATGAGCAGTTCTTC.

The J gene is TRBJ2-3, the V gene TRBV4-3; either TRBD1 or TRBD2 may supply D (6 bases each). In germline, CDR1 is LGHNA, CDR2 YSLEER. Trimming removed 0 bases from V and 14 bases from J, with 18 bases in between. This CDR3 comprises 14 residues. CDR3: CASSQDMGGSSRYF. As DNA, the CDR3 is TGCGCCAGCAGCCAAGATATGGGGGGCTCCAGCAGGTATTTT.

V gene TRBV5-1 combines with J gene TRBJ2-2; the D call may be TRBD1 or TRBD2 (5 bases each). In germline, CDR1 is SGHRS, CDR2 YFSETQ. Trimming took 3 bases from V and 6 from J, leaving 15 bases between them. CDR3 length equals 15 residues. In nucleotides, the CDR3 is TGCGCCAGCAGCTCTAACTCAGGGACGGCCGGGGAGCTGTTTTTT. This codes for CASSSNSGTAGELFF.

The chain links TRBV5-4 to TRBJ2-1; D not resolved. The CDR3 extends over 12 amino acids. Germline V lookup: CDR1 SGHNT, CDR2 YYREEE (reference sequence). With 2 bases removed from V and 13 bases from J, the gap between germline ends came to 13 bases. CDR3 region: CASSFTEPPQFF. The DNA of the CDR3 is TGTGCCAGCAGCTTTACCGAGCCACCTCAGTTCTTC.

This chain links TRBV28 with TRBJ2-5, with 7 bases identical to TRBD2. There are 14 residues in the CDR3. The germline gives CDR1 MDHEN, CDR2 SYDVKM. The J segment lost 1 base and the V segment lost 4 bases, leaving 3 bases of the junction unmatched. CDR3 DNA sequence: TGTGCCAGCAGTTCGCGGGGGACCCAAGAGACCCAGTACTTC. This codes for CASSSRGTQETQYF.

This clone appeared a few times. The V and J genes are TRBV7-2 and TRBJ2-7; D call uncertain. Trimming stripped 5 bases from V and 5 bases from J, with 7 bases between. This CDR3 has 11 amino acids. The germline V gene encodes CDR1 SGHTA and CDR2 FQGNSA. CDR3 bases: TGTGCCAGCAGCCGGGCGAACGAGCAGTACTTC. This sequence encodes CASSRANEQYF.

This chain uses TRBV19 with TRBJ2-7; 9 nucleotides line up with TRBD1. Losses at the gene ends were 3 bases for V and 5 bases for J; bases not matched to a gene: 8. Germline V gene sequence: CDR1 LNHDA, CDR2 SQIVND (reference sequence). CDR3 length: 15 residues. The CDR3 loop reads CASSMDRDRDNEQYF. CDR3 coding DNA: TGTGCCAGTAGTATGGACCGGGACAGGGACAACGAGCAGTACTTC.

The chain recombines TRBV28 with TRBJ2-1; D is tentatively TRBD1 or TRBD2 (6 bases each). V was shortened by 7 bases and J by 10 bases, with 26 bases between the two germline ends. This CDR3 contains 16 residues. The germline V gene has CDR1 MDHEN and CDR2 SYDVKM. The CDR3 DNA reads TGTGCCAGCACCTCCTATGGGACTCTTATCGACAGGGAGCAGTTCTTC. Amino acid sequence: CASTSYGTLIDREQFF.

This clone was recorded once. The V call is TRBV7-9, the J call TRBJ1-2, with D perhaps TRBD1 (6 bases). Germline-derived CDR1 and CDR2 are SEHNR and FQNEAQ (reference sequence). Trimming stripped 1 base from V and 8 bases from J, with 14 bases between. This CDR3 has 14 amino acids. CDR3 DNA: TGTGCCAGCAGCTTAGGGGCAGGGGCTCGAGGCTACACCTTC. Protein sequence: CASSLGAGARGYTF.

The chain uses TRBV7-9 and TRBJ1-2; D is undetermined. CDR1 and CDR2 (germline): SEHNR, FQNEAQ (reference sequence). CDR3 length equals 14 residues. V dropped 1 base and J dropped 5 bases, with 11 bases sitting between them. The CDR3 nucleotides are TGTGCCAGCAGCTTAGGTGGCGATATTTATGGCTACACCTTC. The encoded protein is CASSLGGDIYGYTF.

CDR3 amino acids: CASSLDLSTDTQYF. DNA for the CDR3: TGTGCCAGCAGCTTAGATCTTAGCACAGATACGCAGTATTTT. This rearrangement joins TRBV7-2 to TRBJ2-3; D remains ambiguous. In germline, CDR1 is SGHTA, CDR2 FQGNSA. Trimming took 1 base from V and 0 from J, leaving 5 bases between them. This CDR3 region has 14 residues.